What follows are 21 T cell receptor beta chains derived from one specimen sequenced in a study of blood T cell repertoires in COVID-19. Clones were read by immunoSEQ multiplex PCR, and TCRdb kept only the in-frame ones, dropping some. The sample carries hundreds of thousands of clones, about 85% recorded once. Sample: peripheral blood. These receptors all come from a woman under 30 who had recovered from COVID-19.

This CDR3 reads CASSATDSYEQYF. As DNA, the CDR3 is TGTGCCAGCAGCGCGACAGACTCCTACGAGCAGTACTTC. This chain connects TRBV9 to TRBJ2-7, with D tentatively TRBD1 (5 bases). Germline assignment: CDR1 SGDLS and CDR2 YYNGEE. The CDR3 is made up of 13 amino acids. V lost 3 bases and J lost 0, with 7 bases in between.

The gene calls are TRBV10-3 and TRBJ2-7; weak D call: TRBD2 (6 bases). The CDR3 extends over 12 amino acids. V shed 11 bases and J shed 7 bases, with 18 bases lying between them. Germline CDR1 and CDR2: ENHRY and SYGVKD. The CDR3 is CAASAGRGEQYF. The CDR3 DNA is TGTGCCGCATCCGCCGGGAGAGGAGAGCAGTACTTC.

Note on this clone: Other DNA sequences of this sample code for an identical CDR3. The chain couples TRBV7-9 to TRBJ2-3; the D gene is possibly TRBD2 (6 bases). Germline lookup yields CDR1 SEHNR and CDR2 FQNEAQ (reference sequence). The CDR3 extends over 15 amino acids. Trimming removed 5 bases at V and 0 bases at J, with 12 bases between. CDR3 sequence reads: CASSPLAPSTDTQYF. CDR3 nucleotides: TGTGCCAGCAGCCCTCTAGCGCCTAGCACAGATACGCAGTATTTT.

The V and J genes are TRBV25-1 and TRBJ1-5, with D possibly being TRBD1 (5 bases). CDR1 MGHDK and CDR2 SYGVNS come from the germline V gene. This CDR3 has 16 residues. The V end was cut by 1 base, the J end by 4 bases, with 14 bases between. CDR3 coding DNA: TGTGCCAGCAGTGAATCAAAGGCGGAGGGGAATCAGCCCCAGCATTTT. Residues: CASSESKAEGNQPQHF.

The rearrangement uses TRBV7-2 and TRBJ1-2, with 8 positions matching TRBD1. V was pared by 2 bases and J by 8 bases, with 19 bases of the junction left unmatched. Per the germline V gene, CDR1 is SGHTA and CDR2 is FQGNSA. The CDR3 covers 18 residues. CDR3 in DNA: TGTGCCAGCAGCTTAAGGTGGTCCGAGACAGGGGTCTCTCGGGGCTACACCTTC. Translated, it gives CASSLRWSETGVSRGYTF.

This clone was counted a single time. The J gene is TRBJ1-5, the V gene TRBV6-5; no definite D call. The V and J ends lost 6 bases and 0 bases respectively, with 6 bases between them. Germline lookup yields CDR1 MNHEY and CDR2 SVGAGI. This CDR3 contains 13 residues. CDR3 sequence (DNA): TGTGCCAGCAGCGACTATAGCAATCAGCCCCAGCATTTT. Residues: CASSDYSNQPQHF.

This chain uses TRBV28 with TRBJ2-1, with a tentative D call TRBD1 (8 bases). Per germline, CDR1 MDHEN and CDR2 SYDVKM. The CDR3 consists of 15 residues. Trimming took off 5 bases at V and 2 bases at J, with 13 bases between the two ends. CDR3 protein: CASSQTGGAYNEQFF. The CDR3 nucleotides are TGTGCCAGCAGTCAAACAGGGGGGGCCTACAATGAGCAGTTCTTC.

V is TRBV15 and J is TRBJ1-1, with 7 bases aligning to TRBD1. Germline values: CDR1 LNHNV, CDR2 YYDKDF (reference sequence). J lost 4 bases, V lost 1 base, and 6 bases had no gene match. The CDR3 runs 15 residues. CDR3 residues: CATSRGQGVGTEAFF. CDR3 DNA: TGTGCCACCAGCAGAGGACAGGGAGTTGGCACTGAAGCTTTCTTT.

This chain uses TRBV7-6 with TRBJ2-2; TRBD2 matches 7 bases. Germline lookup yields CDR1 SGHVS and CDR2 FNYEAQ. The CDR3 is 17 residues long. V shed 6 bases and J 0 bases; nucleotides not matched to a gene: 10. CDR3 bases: TGTGCCAGCAGGATGCCCCAAGCGGGACCGAACACCGGGGAGCTGTTTTTT. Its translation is CASRMPQAGPNTGELFF.

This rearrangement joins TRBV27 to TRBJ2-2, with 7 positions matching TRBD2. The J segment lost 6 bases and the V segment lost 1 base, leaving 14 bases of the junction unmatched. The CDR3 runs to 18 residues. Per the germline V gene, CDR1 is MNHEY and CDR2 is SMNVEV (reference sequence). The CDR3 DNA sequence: TGTGCCAGCAGTTTATTACTCGGCGGGAGTACCGCCGCCGGGGAGCTGTTTTTT. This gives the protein CASSLLLGGSTAAGELFF.

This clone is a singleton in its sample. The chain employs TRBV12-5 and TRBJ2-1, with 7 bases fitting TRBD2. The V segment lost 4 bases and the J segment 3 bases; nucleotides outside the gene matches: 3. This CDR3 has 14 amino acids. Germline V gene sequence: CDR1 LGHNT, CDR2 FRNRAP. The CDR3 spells CASGWASGYNEQFF. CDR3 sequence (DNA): TGTGCTAGTGGTTGGGCTAGCGGCTACAATGAGCAGTTCTTC.

CDR3 sequence reads: CARSRGTDNTYEQYF. In nucleotides, the CDR3 is TGTGCCAGAAGTCGGGGGACAGATAATACCTACGAGCAGTACTTC. This chain links TRBV5-3 with TRBJ2-7; tentative D call: TRBD1 (7 bases). TRBV5-3 is classed as an ORF, of uncertain function. CDR3 size: 15 residues. V gave up 5 bases and J gave up 2 bases, with 17 bases separating them.

CDR3 DNA: TGTGCCAGCAGTTACGGTGGGACAGGGGGCCGGGGCACCGGGGAGCTGTTTTTT. Amino acids: CASSYGGTGGRGTGELFF. The V call is TRBV6-2 or TRBV6-3, the J call TRBJ2-2; 12 positions match TRBD1. The V gene's germline CDR1 is MNHEY and CDR2 SVGEGT. J gave up 4 bases and V 2 bases, and 8 bases lay outside the gene matches. The CDR3 runs 18 residues.

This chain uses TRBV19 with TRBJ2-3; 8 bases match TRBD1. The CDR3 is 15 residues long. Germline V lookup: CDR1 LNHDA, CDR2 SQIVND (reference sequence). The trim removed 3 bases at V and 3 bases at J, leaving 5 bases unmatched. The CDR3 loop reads CASSMDRATTDTQYF. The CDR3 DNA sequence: TGTGCCAGTAGTATGGACAGGGCGACGACAGATACGCAGTATTTT.

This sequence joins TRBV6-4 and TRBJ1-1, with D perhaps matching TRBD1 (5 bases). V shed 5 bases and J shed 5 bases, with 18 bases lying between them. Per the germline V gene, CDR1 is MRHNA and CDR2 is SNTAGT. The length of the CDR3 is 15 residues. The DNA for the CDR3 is TGTGCCAGCAGTAGGTCAGGGATTTATCGGACTGAAGCTTTCTTT. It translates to CASSRSGIYRTEAFF.

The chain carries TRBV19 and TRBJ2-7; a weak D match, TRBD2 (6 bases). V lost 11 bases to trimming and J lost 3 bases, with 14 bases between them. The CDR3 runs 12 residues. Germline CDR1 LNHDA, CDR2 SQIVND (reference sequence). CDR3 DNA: TGTGCCTTCCGGGACTCCGACTACGAGCAGTACTTC. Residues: CAFRDSDYEQYF. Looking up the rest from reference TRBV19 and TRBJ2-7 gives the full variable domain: DGGITQSPKYLFRKEGQNVTLSCEQNLNHDAMYWYRQDPGQGLRLIYYSQIVNDFQKGDIAEGYSVSREKKESFPLTVTSAQKNPTAFYLCAFRDSDYEQYFGPGTRLTVT.

As DNA, the CDR3 is TGTGCCTGCTTCCGGACAGGGAGCTCCTACGAGCAGTACTTC. Residues: CACFRTGSSYEQYF. The chain is built from TRBV30 and TRBJ2-7; TRBD1 matches 8 bases. This CDR3 has 14 amino acids. V was pared by 6 bases and J by 0 bases, with 7 bases of the junction left unmatched. Germline values: CDR1 GTSNPN, CDR2 SVGIG (reference sequence).

The CDR3 bases are TGTGCCAGCAGCTTTGGGACAAACTCCTACAATGAGCAGTTCTTC. Amino acid sequence: CASSFGTNSYNEQFF. The chain combines TRBV5-4 with TRBJ2-1; a possible D gene is TRBD1 (6 bases). The CDR3 runs to 15 residues. The germline V gene encodes CDR1 SGHNT and CDR2 YYREEE (reference sequence). Deletions cut 2 bases from V and 0 bases from J, with 9 bases between.

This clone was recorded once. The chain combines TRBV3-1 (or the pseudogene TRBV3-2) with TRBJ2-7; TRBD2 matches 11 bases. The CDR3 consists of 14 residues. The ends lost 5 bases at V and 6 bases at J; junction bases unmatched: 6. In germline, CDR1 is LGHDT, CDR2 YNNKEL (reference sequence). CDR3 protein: CASSFTSGSPEQYF. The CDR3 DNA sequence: TGTGCCAGCAGCTTCACTAGCGGGAGTCCCGAGCAGTACTTC.

Here the CDR3 reads CASSAAGNYGYTF. Here the CDR3 DNA reads TGTGCCAGCAGCGCGGCAGGGAACTATGGCTACACCTTC. The chain combines TRBV9 with TRBJ1-2; a weak D match, TRBD1 (5 bases). The CDR3 is 13 residues long. Trimming took off 3 bases at V and 2 bases at J, with 8 bases between the two ends. The germline V gene encodes CDR1 SGDLS and CDR2 YYNGEE.

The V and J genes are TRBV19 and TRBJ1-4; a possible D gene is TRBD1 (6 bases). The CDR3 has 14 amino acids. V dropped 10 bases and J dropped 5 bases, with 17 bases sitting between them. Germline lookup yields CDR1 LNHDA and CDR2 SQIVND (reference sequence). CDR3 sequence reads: CAIIPGHTNEKLFF. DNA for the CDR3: TGTGCCATTATCCCGGGACACACGAATGAAAAACTGTTTTTT.